This T cell receptor (beta chain) was obtained from a study of T cell responses to AZD1222 COVID-19 vaccine. Produced via immunoSEQ multiplex PCR; TCRdb's table is partial and in-frame only. The sample lists about 55,000 clones; around 92% were seen once. The length of the CDR3 is 14 residues. Germline-derived CDR1 and CDR2 are LGHDT and YNNKEL (reference sequence). V was shortened by 3 bases and J by 7 bases, with 15 bases between the two germline ends. Whole-study findings and limits: It should be noted that donors were predominantly white British and more often female, and clonal diversity was possibly underestimated.

Concerning this clone: Its antigen is not identified.

The sequencing here drew on peripheral blood, taken on day 0 of AZD1222 vaccination. This sequence was found in an adult in good health. The chain joins TRBV3-1 (or the pseudogene TRBV3-2) to TRBJ1-2; a weak D match, TRBD1 (6 bases). CDR3 nucleotide sequence: TGTGCCAGCAGCCACCAGACAGGTTCCGTTGGCTACACCTTC. This encodes CASSHQTGSVGYTF.